The entry below describes one T cell receptor beta chain. Its antigen is unidentified. Via MiXCR, TCRdb re-called the reads, giving one row per CDR3 protein. The sample holds approximately 110,000 distinct CDR3 sequences, about 32% seen once. Looked up from germline, CDR1 is MDHEN and CDR2 is SYDVKM. The CDR3 loop spans 17 amino acids. Deletions cut 4 bases from V and 5 bases from J, with 23 bases between. This specimen belongs to a study of T cell repertoires in cytomegalovirus infection. As for the study in general: Public TCR beta signatures were indicative of both CMV infection and a matching HLA type.

The chain employs TRBV28 and TRBJ1-2; maybe TRBD1 (5 bases). The sample in question was CD8+ T cells from cultured PBMCs, obtained from culture after CMV antigen stimulation. The clonotype was recovered from a human donor in good health (CMV status not recorded). Some clones in this sample may be carry-over from other donors' samples. CDR3 sequence reads: CASSSPVGTETRYGYTF. CDR3 in DNA: TGTGCCAGCAGTTCCCCGGTCGGGACGGAAACTCGGTATGGCTACACCTTC.